The clone carrying this T cell receptor beta chain appeared a few times. Its antigen is unidentified. This record belongs to a study of early T cells in non-severe SARS-CoV-2 infection. Overall study results and limits: Database matching using VDJdb favored anti-spike CD8 responses, with private and CD4 specificities left missing.

Germline V gene lookup returns CDR1 MNHEY and CDR2 SVGEGT. Deletions cut 7 bases from V and 0 bases from J, with 13 bases between. The CDR3 totals 15 residues. MiXCR was run by TCRdb on the 5' RACE reads, yielding one entry per CDR3 protein. Of 45,000 to 55,000 distinct CDR3 sequences detected, around a tenth appear once; the ten largest clones hold about 9.4%. V gene TRBV6-2 or TRBV6-3 combines with J gene TRBJ2-1; no clear D gene. The TCR was taken from an adult who was a healthcare worker with PCR-confirmed SARS-CoV-2 infection or an uninfected control (not recorded which). Sample: whole blood. CDR3 amino acids: CASTNLWSSYNEQFF. As DNA, the CDR3 is TGTGCCAGCACCAATCTTTGGAGCTCCTACAATGAGCAGTTCTTC.